The 18 T cell receptor beta chains below were found in one sample sequenced in a study of shared clonotypes between healthy human individuals. Assay: immunoSEQ multiplex PCR; the TCRdb copy retains only in-frame clones and omits some. The repertoire includes 95,000 to 120,000 clones, 68% of them detected once, and about 24% sits in the top ten. Sequences were obtained from memory CD8+ T cells sorted from blood. Subset reported: CD45RO+ cells pooled with CCR7-negative TemRA cells. These receptors were obtained from a woman aged 25 to 39 in good health.

The V call is TRBV28, the J call TRBJ2-7; no reliable D call. The ends were cut back, 5 bases at V and 6 bases at J, with 17 bases in the middle. In germline, CDR1 is MDHEN, CDR2 SYDVKM. The CDR3 has 14 amino acids. The CDR3 protein is CASSPLSGQREQYF. The DNA for the CDR3 is TGTGCCAGCAGTCCCCTTTCGGGTCAGCGCGAGCAGTACTTC.

The rearrangement joins TRBV25-1 to TRBJ2-7, with unresolved D. Deletions cut 1 base from V and 5 bases from J, with 15 bases between. The length of the CDR3 is 15 residues. CDR1 and CDR2 (germline): MGHDK, SYGVNS. In DNA form, the CDR3 reads TGTGCCAGCAGTGAATTGGAAGCCGCTTCAAACGAGCAGTACTTC. This translates into CASSELEAASNEQYF.

The chain recombines TRBV7-8 with TRBJ1-5, with no clear D. CDR1 is SGHVS, CDR2 FQNEAQ, per germline. V dropped 2 bases and J dropped 5 bases, with 10 bases sitting between them. The CDR3 is 14 amino acids. CDR3 sequence (DNA): TGTGCCAGCAGCTTATCGGCAGCCGATCAGCCCCAGCATTTT. Translating gives CASSLSAADQPQHF.

The chain has TRBV7-6 and TRBJ1-5, with D tentatively TRBD1 (6 bases). The germline V gene encodes CDR1 SGHVS and CDR2 FNYEAQ. V lost 3 bases and J 4 bases, leaving 16 bases between the germline ends. The CDR3 runs to 16 residues. The DNA for the CDR3 is TGTGCCAGCAGCTTTACGACAGGCACTTTTAATCAGCCCCAGCATTTT. It is translated as CASSFTTGTFNQPQHF.

Regarding this clone: A much larger clone sits a single nucleotide away, making a read error possible. The sample carries other DNA sequences with the same CDR3. J is TRBJ2-5 and V is TRBV5-4, with 10 bases identical to TRBD2. With V trimmed by 0 bases and J by 4 bases, 9 bases remained unmatched. CDR1 is SGHNT, CDR2 YYREEE, per germline (reference sequence). The CDR3 length is 17 residues. Written as DNA, the CDR3 is TGTGCCAGCAGCTTGGGGCTAGCGGGAGAGGGAGGAGAGACCCAGTACTTC. Its protein product is CASSLGLAGEGGETQYF.

The genes are TRBV10-3 and TRBJ2-2; maybe TRBD1 (6 bases). Per the germline V gene, CDR1 is ENHRY and CDR2 is SYGVKD. Trimming stripped 3 bases from V and 4 bases from J, with 12 bases between. CDR3 size: 15 residues. In nucleotides, the CDR3 is TGTGCCATCAGTGATGACAGGTCCGTCACCGGGGAGCTGTTTTTT. It is translated as CAISDDRSVTGELFF.

The V call is TRBV7-2, the J call TRBJ2-5, with D possibly being TRBD1 or TRBD2 (5 bases each). The J call is in doubt because the DNA end fits TRBJ2-7 better. The CDR3 contains 14 residues. CDR1 and CDR2 (germline): SGHTA, FQGNSA. Written as DNA, the CDR3 is TGTGCCAGCAGTTCACGGGACGGGATAAGCGAGCAGTACTTC. This translates into CASSSRDGISEQYF.

This clone was recorded a few times. Other DNA sequences from this sample encode an identical CDR3 as well. J is TRBJ2-5 and V is TRBV9, with 7 bases fitting TRBD2. V lost 0 bases and J lost 4; bases outside the gene matches: 3. In germline, CDR1 is SGDLS, CDR2 YYNGEE. The CDR3 is 14 residues long. Written as DNA, the CDR3 is TGTGCCAGCAGCGTAGGCGGGAGCGGAGAGACCCAGTACTTC. Residues: CASSVGGSGETQYF. The full variable domain, with the rest looked up from reference TRBV9 and TRBJ2-5, is DSGVTQTPKHLITATGQRVTLRCSPRSGDLSVYWYQQSLDQGLQFLIQYYNGEERAKGNILERFSAQQFPDLHSELNLSSLELGDSALYFCASSVGGSGETQYFGPGTRLLVL.

This clone was counted only a few times. The chain joins TRBV29-1 to TRBJ1-2; no clear D gene. This CDR3 has 12 amino acids. CDR1 and CDR2 (germline): SQVTM, ANQGSEA. Trimming took 7 bases from V and 8 from J, leaving 17 bases between them. The CDR3 is CSALLGTRGYTF. The CDR3 DNA reads as TGCAGCGCCCTATTGGGAACTCGGGGCTACACCTTC.

V gene TRBV5-5 combines with J gene TRBJ2-7, with TRBD2 as a possible D gene (5 bases). The germline gives CDR1 SGHKS, CDR2 YYEKEE (reference sequence). This CDR3 has 12 amino acids. Trimming stripped 2 bases from V and 7 bases from J, with 10 bases between. The CDR3 DNA reads as TGTGCCAGCAGCTTCATATCGGGGGAGCAGTACTTC. It specifies CASSFISGEQYF.

Comment on this clone: Other DNA sequences of this sample code for an identical CDR3. This chain links TRBV27 with TRBJ2-5, with 7 bases that match TRBD1. The J call may be incorrect, as the DNA end agrees better with TRBJ2-7. The CDR3 extends over 14 amino acids. CDR1 is MNHEY and CDR2 is SMNVEV in the germline V gene (reference sequence). In nucleotides, the CDR3 is TGTGCCAGCAGTCCGACAGGGTCGTCCTACGAGCAGTACTTC. It translates to CASSPTGSSYEQYF.

This clone has a handful of counts. The chain uses TRBV7-9 and TRBJ2-7, with D maybe TRBD2 (5 bases). V was shortened by 1 base and J by 0 bases, with 10 bases between the two germline ends. CDR1 is SEHNR, CDR2 FQNEAQ, per germline (reference sequence). This CDR3 comprises 15 residues. CDR3 residues: CASSLGPGSSYEQYF. In DNA, the CDR3 is TGTGCCAGCAGCTTAGGCCCGGGGAGCTCCTACGAGCAGTACTTC.

This chain joins TRBV29-1 and TRBJ2-5, with D possibly being TRBD1 or TRBD2 (5 bases each). Trimming took off 6 bases at V and 5 bases at J, with 31 bases between the two ends. Germline assignment: CDR1 SQVTM and CDR2 ANQGSEA. The CDR3 has 18 residues. Written as DNA, the CDR3 is TGCAGCGTCCACCCCTGGGGCAGGGTTCTCTCGCCGGGGGAGACCCAGTACTTC. This codes for CSVHPWGRVLSPGETQYF.

This chain connects TRBV5-1 to TRBJ2-5; weak D call: TRBD1 (6 bases). V lost 3 bases and J lost 1, with 13 bases in between. Germline V CDR1 and CDR2: SGHRS, YFSETQ. The CDR3 extends over 15 amino acids. The CDR3 bases are TGCGCCAGCAGCTGGGGGCAGGGCCTCCAAGAGACCCAGTACTTC. This codes for CASSWGQGLQETQYF. Looking up the rest from reference TRBV5-1 and TRBJ2-5 gives the full variable domain: KAGVTQTPRYLIKTRGQQVTLSCSPISGHRSVSWYQQTPGQGLQFLFEYFSETQRNKGNFPGRFSGRQFSNSRSEMNVSTLELGDSALYLCASSWGQGLQETQYFGPGTRLLVL.

This sequence joins TRBV19 and TRBJ2-7; 9 bases are a match to TRBD2. V lost 0 bases, J lost 2 bases, and 2 bases stayed unmatched. This CDR3 region has 15 residues. The V gene's germline CDR1 is LNHDA and CDR2 SQIVND (reference sequence). CDR3 loop: CASSIEAGGTYEQYF. CDR3 DNA: TGTGCCAGTAGTATAGAGGCGGGAGGGACCTACGAGCAGTACTTC.

J is TRBJ2-3 and V is TRBV7-8, with D maybe TRBD2 (6 bases). The CDR3 is 16 residues long. Germline values: CDR1 SGHVS, CDR2 FQNEAQ. V lost 3 bases to trimming and J lost 0 bases, with 13 bases between them. CDR3 residues: CASSLGGLTSTDTQYF. The DNA of the CDR3 is TGTGCCAGCAGCTTGGGAGGTCTGACTAGCACAGATACGCAGTATTTT.

This chain uses TRBV7-3 with TRBJ1-1, with no clear D. The CDR3 has 13 residues. Germline CDR1 is SGHTA and CDR2 is FQGTGA. Trimming left V 2 bases short and J 1 base short, with 5 bases between. CDR3 sequence reads: CASSLGRNTEAFF. In nucleotides, the CDR3 is TGTGCCAGCAGCTTAGGGAGGAACACTGAAGCTTTCTTT.

The V and J genes are TRBV4-2 and TRBJ1-2; unclear D gene. The CDR3 length is 13 residues. Germline-derived CDR1 and CDR2 are LGHNA and YNFKEQ. V was pared by 5 bases and J by 2 bases, with 9 bases between. The CDR3 here is CASSELGNYGYTF. CDR3 DNA sequence: TGTGCCAGCAGCGAACTGGGAAACTATGGCTACACCTTC.